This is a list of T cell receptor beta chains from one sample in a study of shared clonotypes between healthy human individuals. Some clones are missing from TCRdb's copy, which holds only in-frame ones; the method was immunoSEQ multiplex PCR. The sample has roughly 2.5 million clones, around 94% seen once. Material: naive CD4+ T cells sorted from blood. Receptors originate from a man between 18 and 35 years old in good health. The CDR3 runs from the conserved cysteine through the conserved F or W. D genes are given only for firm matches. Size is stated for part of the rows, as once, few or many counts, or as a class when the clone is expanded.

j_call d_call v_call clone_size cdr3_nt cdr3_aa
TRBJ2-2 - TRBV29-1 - TGCAGCGTTTCAGGGGCGTTGAGCACCGGGGAGCTGTTTTTT CSVSGALSTGELFF
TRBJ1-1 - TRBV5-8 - TGTGCCAGCAGCCGAAAACCGACAGGAATGAGCACTGAAGCTTTCTTT CASSRKPTGMSTEAFF
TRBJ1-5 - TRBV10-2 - TGCGCCAGCAGTGAGGAGGGCAGGGATAATCAGCCCCAGCATTTT CASSEEGRDNQPQHF
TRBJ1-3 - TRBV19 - TGTGCCAGTAGTATTGAAGGTTCTGGAAACACCATATATTTT CASSIEGSGNTIYF
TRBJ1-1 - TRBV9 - TGTGCCAGCAGCCACACCCTGGCAGGTTCAGAAGCTTTCTTT CASSHTLAGSEAFF
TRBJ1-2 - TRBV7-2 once TGTGCCAGCAGCTTATTTGAGAGGGGTTTTTATGGCTACACCTTC CASSLFERGFYGYTF
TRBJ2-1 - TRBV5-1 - TGCGCCAGCAGCTTGGATGGGGTAGGCTACAATGAGCAGTTCTTC CASSLDGVGYNEQFF
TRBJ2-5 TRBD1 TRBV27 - TGTGCCAGCAGTCTCCGGGACAGAGGGGAGACCCAGTACTTC CASSLRDRGETQYF
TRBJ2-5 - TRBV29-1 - TGCAGCCTCGACAGGGGAGGGCAGACCCAGTACTTC CSLDRGGQTQYF
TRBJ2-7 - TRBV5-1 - TGCGCCAGCAGCTTGTCCGACGAGACAGGTACTTACGAGCAGTACTTC CASSLSDETGTYEQYF
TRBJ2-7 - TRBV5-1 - TGCGCCAGCAGCTGGAACCGGGACGGCTCCTACGAGCAGTACTTC CASSWNRDGSYEQYF
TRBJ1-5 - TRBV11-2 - TGTGCCAGCAGCCTGGACGGGAGCAGCAATCAGCCCCAGCATTTT CASSLDGSSNQPQHF
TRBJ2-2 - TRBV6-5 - TGTGCCAGCAGTTACGTCCATTTGGGACCCGGGGAGCTGTTTTTT CASSYVHLGPGELFF
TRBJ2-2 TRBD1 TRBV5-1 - TGCGCCAGCCGGACAGGGGACACCGGGGAGCTGTTTTTT CASRTGDTGELFF
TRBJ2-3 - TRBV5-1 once TGCGCCAGCAGCTTGGAAGCGGCCACAGATACGCAGTATTTT CASSLEAATDTQYF
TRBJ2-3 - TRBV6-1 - TGTGCCAGCGAGAGAACGGGGCTAACAGATACGCAGTATTTT CASERTGLTDTQYF
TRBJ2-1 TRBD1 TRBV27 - TGTGCCAGCAGTTTGCAGACAGGGGCGGGTTACTACTACAATGAGCAGTTCTTC CASSLQTGAGYYYNEQFF
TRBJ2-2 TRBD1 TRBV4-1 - TGCGCCAGCAGCCAACCTACAGGGGGGCGGTCCACCGGGGAGCTGTTTTTT CASSQPTGGRSTGELFF
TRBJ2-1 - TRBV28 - TGTGCCAGCAGTTTAGACGGAGATGAGCAGTTCTTC CASSLDGDEQFF
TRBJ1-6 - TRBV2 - TGTGCCAGCAAGACTACGGTGGGATCACCCCTCCACTTT CASKTTVGSPLHF
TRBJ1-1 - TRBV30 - TGTGCCTGGAGTTTAATGAACACTGAAGCTTTCTTT CAWSLMNTEAFF
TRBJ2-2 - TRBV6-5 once TGTGCCAGCAGTTACGGAGCGGCCAGGGAGCTGTTTTTT CASSYGAARELFF